Sequencing of this TCR beta chain was carried out in a study of T cells in tuberculosis. Study as a whole: In South Africa, adults with active tuberculosis were compared with IGRA-negative and latently infected IGRA-positive adolescents. Regarding the study as a whole: A GMM-specific repertoire classifier reached roughly 90% accuracy, AUROC about 0.9. Shorter CDR3-alpha in active tuberculosis partly drove smaller distances.

This table comes from immunoSEQ multiplex PCR, and its TCRdb copy is limited to in-frame clones, with some not included. This table has about 31,000 clones, 97% appearing once. Germline CDR1 SGDLS, CDR2 YYNGEE. The CDR3 extends over 14 amino acids. The V end lost 0 bases, the J end lost 9 bases, and 13 bases lay between the germline ends. As to this clone: Its antigen is undetermined.

The source material was PBMCs. The TCR sequence derives from a donor between 5 and 29 years old with latent tuberculosis or without tuberculosis infection. The J gene is TRBJ1-5, the V gene TRBV9; unclear D gene. This CDR3 reads CASSVEGIAGPQHF. The CDR3, as DNA: TGTGCCAGCAGCGTAGAGGGTATAGCGGGGCCCCAGCATTTT.